The 14 T cell receptor beta chains presented below share a single source sample, sequenced in a study of blood T cells in healthy people across ages (dated by TCRdb to about 2015). Library creation used 5' RACE. Sequenced on an Illumina HiSeq 2500. A second roughly 7 to 11 cycle PCR used a sample-barcoded 5' primer and a J-beta primer mix. TCRdb trimmed public reads at Q25 via fastp, called clones via MiXCR and kept in-frame beta chains. Identical CDR3 protein sequences are pooled into one entry, listed with their most common genes and DNA. The table for this sample lists 600,000 to 850,000 distinct CDR3 sequences; around 25% of them were counted only once. 9.4% of the sample comes from the top ten. This sample was also put to use in a study of T cells of mothers and their children.

The sequenced sample was blood. Source of these receptors: a boy aged 5-17 years in good health.

This clonotype showed up just a few times. This chain connects TRBV6-5 to TRBJ2-3, with a tentative D call TRBD1 (5 bases). Germline lookup yields CDR1 MNHEY and CDR2 SVGAGI. V lost 6 bases to trimming and J lost 7 bases, with 17 bases between them. This CDR3 is 14 amino acids long. Written as DNA, the CDR3 is TGTGCCAGCAGACCCGACAGAAGGGGCTATACGCAGTATTTT. It yields the protein CASRPDRRGYTQYF.

The rearrangement joins TRBV20-1 to TRBJ1-1; a weak D match, TRBD1 (6 bases). Germline loops: CDR1 DFQATT, CDR2 SNEGSKA (reference sequence). The CDR3 runs 16 residues. Deletions cut 3 bases from V and 6 bases from J, with 23 bases between. The CDR3 loop reads CSASGAAGEALAEAFF. The CDR3 coding sequence is TGCAGTGCTAGTGGGGCGGCAGGGGAGGCTCTCGCTGAAGCTTTCTTT.

This clonotype was observed a handful of times. The rearrangement uses TRBV29-1 and TRBJ2-5, with 7 nucleotides matching TRBD1. CDR3 length: 13 amino acids. V was pared by 6 bases and J by 0 bases, with 4 bases of the junction left unmatched. Germline CDR1 and CDR2: SQVTM and ANQGSEA. The CDR3 loop reads CSVPQGYQETQYF. DNA for the CDR3: TGCAGCGTGCCACAGGGGTACCAAGAGACCCAGTACTTC. Full variable domain (missing parts from reference TRBV29-1 and TRBJ2-5): SAVISQKPSRDICQRGTSLTIQCQVDSQVTMMFWYRQQPGQSLTLIATANQGSEATYESGFVIDKFPISRPNLTFSTLTVSNMSPEDSSIYLCSVPQGYQETQYFGPGTRLLVL.

The J gene is TRBJ1-4, the V gene TRBV4-2; D unclear. The CDR3 is 16 residues long. Trimming stripped 4 bases from V and 8 bases from J, with 20 bases between. From germline, CDR1 is LGHNA and CDR2 YNFKEQ. CDR3 nucleotides: TGTGCCAGCAGCCCTAGACCAGGACCCCTCGGGGAAAAACTGTTTTTT. As protein: CASSPRPGPLGEKLFF.

The chain is built from TRBV20-1 and TRBJ2-5; D gene ambiguous. The last part of the DNA fits TRBJ2-7 better; the J call may be wrong. Germline loops: CDR1 DFQATT, CDR2 SNEGSKA (reference sequence). The CDR3 totals 12 residues. This chain's CDR3 is CSASPVGYEQYF. DNA of the CDR3: TGCAGTGCTAGCCCAGTCGGCTACGAGCAGTACTTC.

This clonotype has just a few counts. The chain couples TRBV27 to TRBJ2-1, with D possibly TRBD1 on 5 matching bases. Germline CDR1 is MNHEY and CDR2 is SMNVEV (reference sequence). This CDR3 is built from 12 residues. The germline V and J ends were trimmed by 10 bases and 9 bases, with 16 bases remaining between them. CDR3 loop: CATQMQGSEQFF. The CDR3 DNA reads as TGTGCCACCCAAATGCAGGGCTCTGAGCAGTTCTTC.

This clonotype appeared a few times. The rearrangement uses TRBV7-2 and TRBJ2-4; D possibly corresponds to TRBD1 (6 bases). The CDR3 length is 15 residues. The V end was cut by 5 bases, the J end by 6 bases, with 17 bases between. In germline, CDR1 is SGHTA, CDR2 FQGNSA. The CDR3 sequence: CASSKRSGVGNIQYF. DNA for the CDR3: TGTGCCAGCAGCAAACGGTCAGGGGTCGGAAACATTCAGTACTTC.

The chain carries TRBV12-3 or TRBV12-4 and TRBJ2-2; 9 nucleotides line up with TRBD1. CDR3 length equals 15 residues. V was clipped by 7 bases and J by 3 bases; unmatched bases: 6. CDR3 DNA: TGTGCCAGCACTCCTTGGACAGGGGACACCGGGGAGCTGTTTTTT. Translation gives CASTPWTGDTGELFF.

V gene TRBV20-1 combines with J gene TRBJ1-2; a weak D match, TRBD1 (6 bases). Germline V gene data show CDR1 as DFQATT and CDR2 as SNEGSKA (reference sequence). The CDR3 extends over 16 amino acids. V dropped 3 bases and J dropped 2 bases, with 19 bases sitting between them. In DNA, the CDR3 is TGCAGTGCTAGGGGGCAAGTCTACCAGGGGAACTATGGCTACACCTTC. Translation: CSARGQVYQGNYGYTF.

The gene calls are TRBV18 and TRBJ2-1; D is ambiguous. V was shortened by 0 bases and J by 4 bases, with 10 bases between the two germline ends. The CDR3 runs to 15 residues. Germline V gene data show CDR1 as KGHSH and CDR2 as LQKENI. For the CDR3, the DNA is TGTGCCAGCTCACCACCGGTTAACCAATACAATGAGCAGTTCTTC. Amino acids: CASSPPVNQYNEQFF.

The rearrangement links TRBV9 to TRBJ2-7; 7 nucleotides agree with TRBD2. Unmatched junction bases numbered 10, after V lost 4 bases and J lost 3 bases. The CDR3 is 15 amino acids. From germline, CDR1 is SGDLS and CDR2 YYNGEE. The CDR3 spells CASSPQTAGFYEQYF. The CDR3, as DNA: TGTGCCAGCAGCCCCCAGACAGCGGGGTTCTACGAGCAGTACTTC.

In its sample, this clonotype was seen a few times. The genes are TRBV28 and TRBJ1-4; the D gene is possibly TRBD1 (6 bases). The V and J ends lost 7 bases and 8 bases respectively, with 14 bases between them. CDR3 size: 13 residues. Germline V gene sequence: CDR1 MDHEN, CDR2 SYDVKM. CDR3 nucleotide sequence: TGTGCCAGCAATTCCCAGGGGTACGAAAAACTGTTTTTT. This gives the protein CASNSQGYEKLFF. Drawing the rest from reference TRBV28 and TRBJ1-4, the complete variable domain is DVKVTQSSRYLVKRTGEKVFLECVQDMDHENMFWYRQDPGLGLRLIYFSYDVKMKEKGDIPEGYSVSREKKERFSLILESASTNQTSMYLCASNSQGYEKLFFGSGTQLSVL.

The chain is built from TRBV12-3 or TRBV12-4 and TRBJ2-3; no clear D gene. The V end lost 7 bases, the J end lost 2 bases, and 13 bases lay between the germline ends. CDR3 length: 14 residues. The CDR3: CASTAQTPTDTQYF. The CDR3 region has the DNA TGTGCCAGCACCGCCCAGACCCCCACAGATACGCAGTATTTT.

This clonotype was counted a few times. The chain employs TRBV10-3 and TRBJ2-7, with 8 bases that match TRBD2. CDR3 length: 13 amino acids. CDR1 and CDR2 (germline): ENHRY, SYGVKD. V dropped 5 bases and J dropped 3; count of bases not matched to a gene: 3. Here the CDR3 reads CAISSGSNYEQYF. For the CDR3, the DNA is TGTGCCATCAGTAGCGGGAGCAACTACGAGCAGTACTTC.